This is a list of T cell receptor beta chains from one sample in a study of CD8 T cells in Susac syndrome. TCRdb reprocessed the immunoSEQ multiplex PCR reads with MiXCR, giving one entry per CDR3 protein. The sample holds 210,000 or so distinct CDR3 sequences, approximately 90% seen once. Material: CD8+ T cells from PBMCs. These receptors were taken from a human donor with multiple sclerosis. Both conserved end residues are part of each CDR3. Fields, in order: CDR3 length, D gene, clone size, V gene, J gene, CDR3 protein, CDR3 DNA. The D gene is left open where the match is weak. Clone size is shown for a subset of rows, as once, few, many or a class of expanded clone.

>14|TRBD1|NA|TRBV6-1|TRBJ2-7
CASRSGQGPYEQYF
TGTGCCAGCAGGTCGGGACAGGGCCCCTACGAGCAGTACTTC
>15|NA|NA|TRBV4-1|TRBJ2-2
CASSQALQGAGELFF
TGCGCCAGCAGCCAGGCTTTACAGGGAGCCGGGGAGCTGTTTTTT
>17|NA|NA|TRBV27|TRBJ2-7
CASSFGGLGESSYEQYF
TGTGCCAGCAGTTTCGGAGGGTTAGGTGAGAGCTCCTACGAGCAGTACTTC
>14|NA|NA|TRBV21-1|TRBJ2-5
CASTKGGMRETQYF
TGTGCCAGCACCAAAGGGGGCATGCGGGAGACCCAGTACTTC
>12|NA|NA|TRBV4-1|TRBJ2-5
CASSQSDETQYF
TGCGCCAGCAGCCAAAGCGACGAGACCCAGTACTTC
>15|NA|NA|TRBV27|TRBJ1-2
CASSDLAGDNYGYTF
TGTGCCAGCTCTGACCTCGCCGGAGACAACTATGGCTACACCTTC
>15|NA|NA|TRBV12-3/TRBV12-4|TRBJ2-2
CASSLMLGGTGELFF
TGTGCCAGCAGCCTGATGCTAGGGGGGACCGGGGAGCTGTTTTTT
>16|TRBD2|once|TRBV25-1|TRBJ2-3
CASSEWGGGATDTQYF
TGTGCCAGCAGTGAATGGGGCGGGGGTGCCACAGATACGCAGTATTTT
>15|NA|NA|TRBV28|TRBJ1-1
CASSLGRLLNTEAFF
TGTGCCAGCAGTTTAGGAAGGTTGTTGAACACTGAAGCTTTCTTT
>16|TRBD2|NA|TRBV27|TRBJ2-7
CASSSGGSERDYEQYF
TGTGCCAGCAGTTCGGGGGGGAGTGAAAGGGACTACGAGCAGTACTTC
>14|NA|NA|TRBV27|TRBJ2-7
CASSLYPNNYEQYF
TGTGCCAGCAGTTTATATCCCAACAACTACGAGCAGTACTTC
>16|TRBD2|NA|TRBV20-1|TRBJ2-3
CSARGATSGVTDTQYF
TGCAGTGCTAGGGGGGCGACTAGCGGGGTCACAGATACGCAGTATTTT
>17|NA|NA|TRBV7-8|TRBJ1-2
CASSQLRDTRVSNGYTF
TGTGCCAGCAGTCAACTCCGGGACACTAGAGTCTCTAATGGCTACACCTTC
>12|NA|NA|TRBV29-1|TRBJ2-3
CSVDSAGDTQYF
TGCAGCGTGGACAGTGCGGGGGATACGCAGTATTTT
>19|TRBD2|once|TRBV13|TRBJ2-1
CASSMQPLGLARIYNEQFF
TGTGCCAGCAGCATGCAACCCCTGGGACTAGCGAGAATCTACAATGAGCAGTTCTTC
>16|TRBD1|NA|TRBV23-1|TRBJ1-2
CASSQSRQGAKYGYTF
TGCGCCAGCAGTCAATCGAGGCAGGGGGCGAAATATGGCTACACCTTC
>16|TRBD1|NA|TRBV7-9|TRBJ1-2
CASSHSGQGGLYGYTF
TGTGCCAGCAGCCATTCGGGACAGGGCGGCTTATATGGCTACACCTTC
>16|TRBD2|NA|TRBV5-4|TRBJ2-1
CASRLILAGGPVEQFF
TGTGCCAGCAGGTTGATACTAGCGGGAGGGCCCGTTGAGCAGTTCTTC
>16|NA|NA|TRBV2|TRBJ2-1
CASSARLLSSYNEQFF
TGTGCCAGCAGTGCCCGACTCCTAAGCTCCTACAATGAGCAGTTCTTC
>15|TRBD2|NA|TRBV29-1|TRBJ2-2
CSVEATSGITGELFF
TGCAGCGTTGAGGCGACTAGCGGGATCACCGGGGAGCTGTTTTTT
>15|NA|NA|TRBV7-2|TRBJ2-1
CASSLGLALGDEQFF
TGTGCCAGCAGCTTAGGTCTAGCGCTCGGGGATGAGCAGTTCTTC
>17|NA|NA|TRBV12-5|TRBJ2-1
CASGHPPGEADYNEQFF
TGTGCTAGTGGCCACCCACCGGGAGAAGCCGATTACAATGAGCAGTTCTTC
>16|NA|NA|TRBV25-1|TRBJ2-5
CASSGSGQVGTETQYF
TGTGCCAGCAGCGGGTCGGGGCAGGTCGGCACGGAGACCCAGTACTTC
>14|NA|NA|TRBV9|TRBJ1-1
CASSAGEGGTEAFF
TGTGCCAGCAGCGCAGGGGAGGGCGGCACTGAAGCTTTCTTT
>11|NA|few|TRBV30|TRBJ1-1
CAWSEGMEAFF
TGTGCCTGGAGTGAGGGGATGGAAGCTTTCTTT
>14|NA|NA|TRBV3-1|TRBJ2-7
CASSQVAGGYEQYF
TGTGCCAGCAGCCAAGTTGCCGGAGGCTACGAGCAGTACTTC
>14|NA|NA|TRBV6-5|TRBJ1-1
CASSYEGAPTEAFF
TGTGCCAGCAGTTACGAAGGGGCCCCCACTGAAGCTTTCTTT
>15|TRBD2|NA|TRBV4-3|TRBJ2-3
CASSREGRFTDTQYF
TGCGCCAGCAGCCGGGAGGGCAGGTTCACAGATACGCAGTATTTT
>15|TRBD1|NA|TRBV20-1|TRBJ2-3
CSARDVGQGTDTQYF
TGCAGTGCTAGAGATGTGGGACAGGGAACAGATACGCAGTATTTT
>16|TRBD1|NA|TRBV2|TRBJ2-2
CANRVVGTGTPGELFF
TGTGCCAACAGGGTAGTAGGGACAGGGACCCCCGGGGAGCTGTTTTTT
>14|NA|NA|TRBV7-9|TRBJ1-5
CASSRGELDQPQHF
TGTGCCAGCAGTCGAGGGGAGCTGGATCAGCCCCAGCATTTT
>15|TRBD1|NA|TRBV6-1|TRBJ2-7
CASSPWTGVSSEQYF
TGTGCCAGCAGTCCTTGGACAGGGGTGTCGAGCGAGCAGTACTTC
>18|NA|NA|TRBV7-6|TRBJ2-1
CASSLATPVESGRDEQFF
TGTGCCAGCAGCTTAGCCACTCCAGTAGAATCAGGCAGGGATGAGCAGTTCTTC
>12|TRBD1|NA|TRBV2|TRBJ1-1
CASGGQGTEAFF
TGTGCCAGCGGGGGACAGGGGACTGAAGCTTTCTTT
>15|TRBD1|NA|TRBV6-1|TRBJ1-5
CASSEAGRGDQPQHF
TGTGCCAGCAGTGAAGCGGGCAGGGGGGATCAGCCCCAGCATTTT
>14|NA|NA|TRBV27|TRBJ1-5
CASSLSTVGWPQHF
TGTGCCAGCAGTTTAAGTACGGTGGGATGGCCCCAGCATTTT
>13|NA|NA|TRBV27|TRBJ2-7
CASSLTRVGEQYF
TGTGCCAGCAGTTTAACCAGGGTCGGGGAGCAGTACTTC